A single sample is the source of the 20 T cell receptor beta chains below, sequenced in a study of read filtering for tumor transcriptome and immune sequencing. This library used roughly 430 ng RNA and molecular barcoded adaptors spanning alpha/delta and beta/gamma chains. MiXCR, run by TCRdb on the reads, gives a single entry per CDR3 protein. This table holds approximately 65,000 distinct CDR3 sequences, about 15% found once. The sequenced sample consisted of a population of CD138-negative cells sorted from bone marrow. Source of these receptors: a donor over 35 with multiple myeloma.

This clonotype was seen a handful of times. The chain combines TRBV7-8 with TRBJ2-1; D call uncertain. The CDR3 is 13 amino acids. Germline loops: CDR1 SGHVS, CDR2 FQNEAQ. Trimming took off 2 bases at V and 6 bases at J, with 8 bases between the two ends. CDR3 sequence reads: CASSLSRTNEQFF. CDR3 bases: TGTGCCAGCAGCTTAAGCAGGACCAATGAGCAGTTCTTC. Looking up the rest from reference TRBV7-8 and TRBJ2-1 gives the full variable domain: GAGVSQSPRYKVAKRGQDVALRCDPISGHVSLFWYQQALGQGPEFLTYFQNEAQLDKSGLPSDRFFAERPEGSVSTLKIQRTQQEDSAVYLCASSLSRTNEQFFGPGTRLTVL.

At least ten counts were recorded for this clonotype. The V call is TRBV29-1, the J call TRBJ1-2, with 7 bases matching TRBD1. Germline CDR1 is SQVTM and CDR2 is ANQGSEA. The trim removed 5 bases at V and 2 bases at J, leaving 2 bases unmatched. This CDR3 comprises 12 residues. As DNA, the CDR3 is TGCAGCGTTAGACAGGGAAACTATGGCTACACCTTC. Amino acid sequence: CSVRQGNYGYTF.

This chain links TRBV10-3 with TRBJ2-5, with D possibly TRBD2 on 5 matching bases. CDR1 is ENHRY and CDR2 is SYGVKD in the germline V gene. The length of the CDR3 is 14 residues. The V gene lost 6 bases and the J gene lost 4 bases, with 15 bases spanning the gap. The CDR3 DNA is TGTGCCATCAGGGGGTCCAGTGGAGGAGAGACCCAGTACTTC. This codes for CAIRGSSGGETQYF.

This clonotype was seen ten or more times. J is TRBJ1-1 and V is TRBV30; no reliable D call. The CDR3 loop spans 13 amino acids. From germline, CDR1 is GTSNPN and CDR2 SVGIG (reference sequence). V was cut by 3 bases and J by 1 base, with 9 bases left in between. Written as DNA, the CDR3 is TGTGCCTGGAGGCTTCAAGGGAACACTGAAGCTTTCTTT. This encodes CAWRLQGNTEAFF.

This clonotype was seen ten or more times. CDR3 sequence reads: CASSPTSGSYLAKNIQYF. DNA of the CDR3: TGCGCCAGCAGCCCGACTAGCGGGAGTTACCTAGCCAAAAACATTCAGTACTTC. J is TRBJ2-4 and V is TRBV4-1; 12 positions agree with TRBD2. After removal of 4 bases from V and 0 bases from J, the junction contained 7 bases not matched to a gene. The CDR3 extends over 18 amino acids. The germline gives CDR1 MGHRA, CDR2 YSYEKL.

This clonotype occurred many times. V is TRBV7-3 and J is TRBJ2-1; D is undetermined. Germline V gene sequence: CDR1 SGHTA, CDR2 FQGTGA. This CDR3 contains 14 residues. Between the trimmed V and J ends, which lost 5 bases and 2 bases, there was a span of 10 bases. The CDR3 sequence is CASSADGPYNEQFF. The DNA of the CDR3 is TGTGCCAGCAGCGCGGACGGACCCTACAATGAGCAGTTCTTC.

This clonotype was seen repeatedly, ten times or more. The rearrangement joins TRBV5-1 to TRBJ1-1; a weak D match, TRBD1 (6 bases). V was clipped by 0 bases and J by 4 bases, with 13 bases between them. There are 15 residues in the CDR3. CDR1 and CDR2 from the germline V gene are SGHRS and YFSETQ. The CDR3 DNA reads as TGCGCCAGCAGCTTGGTACAGGGCGGTATCACTGAAGCTTTCTTT. This encodes CASSLVQGGITEAFF. The variable domain in full, completed from reference TRBV5-1 and TRBJ1-1, reads KAGVTQTPRYLIKTRGQQVTLSCSPISGHRSVSWYQQTPGQGLQFLFEYFSETQRNKGNFPGRFSGRQFSNSRSEMNVSTLELGDSALYLCASSLVQGGITEAFFGQGTRLTVV.

Many counts were recorded for this clonotype. The gene calls are TRBV5-1 and TRBJ2-7; 8 bases line up with TRBD1. The CDR3 totals 14 residues. Unmatched junction bases numbered 5, after V lost 0 bases and J lost 6 bases. Looked up from germline, CDR1 is SGHRS and CDR2 is YFSETQ. CDR3 bases: TGCGCCAGCAGCTTGGAATCCGACAGGGGCGAGCAGTACTTC. It yields the protein CASSLESDRGEQYF.

This clonotype was seen many times. CDR3 sequence reads: CSVVTGTGANEAFF. The CDR3 DNA follows: TGCAGCGTAGTCACCGGGACAGGGGCCAATGAAGCTTTCTTT. V and J are TRBV29-1 and TRBJ1-1; 10 bases map to TRBD1. The CDR3 spans 14 residues. V shed 6 bases and J 7 bases; nucleotides not matched to a gene: 11. Germline V gene data show CDR1 as SQVTM and CDR2 as ANQGSEA.

This clonotype was picked up many times. A single base separates this from a much larger clone, so it may be a read error. V usage is TRBV27 and J usage is TRBJ2-1; 12 nucleotides agree with TRBD2. CDR1 is MNHEY and CDR2 is SMNVEV in the germline V gene (reference sequence). CDR3 length: 18 amino acids. The CDR3 coding sequence is TGTGCCAGCAGTTTCCGGTTGACTAGCGGGAGTCCTCACAATGGGCAGTTCTTC. Translating it yields CASSFRLTSGSPHNGQFF.

This clonotype appeared a few times. This chain connects TRBV3-1 to TRBJ2-7; 9 positions match TRBD1. The CDR3 loop spans 15 amino acids. Germline CDR1 and CDR2: LGHDT and YNNKEL (reference sequence). V was clipped by 4 bases and J by 4 bases; unmatched bases: 8. This CDR3 is CASSPTWTGEYEQYF. The CDR3 nucleotides are TGTGCCAGCAGCCCTACCTGGACAGGGGAATACGAGCAGTACTTC.

The CDR3 region has the DNA TGTGCCAGCAGTAAATGGGACAGGGCCACCCTTCCCCATGGCTACACCTTC. It is translated as CASSKWDRATLPHGYTF. The chain has TRBV6-5 and TRBJ1-2, with 9 bases aligning to TRBD1. In germline, CDR1 is MNHEY, CDR2 SVGAGI. V lost 5 bases to trimming and J lost 6 bases; unmatched junction nucleotides: 16. The CDR3 length is 17 residues.

Ten or more counts support this clonotype. V and J are TRBV20-1 and TRBJ1-1, with 9 positions matching TRBD1. The CDR3 sequence is 18 residues long. V lost 6 bases and J lost 0; bases outside the gene matches: 17. CDR1 is DFQATT, CDR2 SNEGSKA, per germline (reference sequence). The CDR3 DNA is TGCAGTGCCCCCCCCGGCGGGACAGGGCTTAATGTGAACACTGAAGCTTTCTTT. Encoded protein: CSAPPGGTGLNVNTEAFF.

This clonotype showed up many times. The rearrangement joins TRBV5-1 to TRBJ2-7, with unresolved D. This CDR3 region has 12 residues. Per germline, CDR1 SGHRS and CDR2 YFSETQ. The ends were cut back, 3 bases at V and 7 bases at J, with 11 bases in the middle. For the CDR3, the DNA is TGCGCCAGCAGCTCTCACGCTGGGGAGCAGTACTTC. Amino acid sequence: CASSSHAGEQYF.

Many counts were recorded for this clonotype. This chain uses TRBV29-1 with TRBJ2-7; 8 bases map to TRBD1. Germline assignment: CDR1 SQVTM and CDR2 ANQGSEA. This CDR3 has 13 amino acids. Trimming at V came to 3 bases and at J to 5 bases, leaving 6 bases not matched to a gene. The CDR3 region is CSVDSGQDNEQYF. CDR3 DNA: TGCAGCGTTGATTCGGGACAGGATAACGAGCAGTACTTC.

This clonotype was detected many times. V and J are TRBV20-1 and TRBJ2-3, with 7 bases aligning to TRBD2. Trimming at V came to 1 base and at J to 2 bases, leaving 3 bases not matched to a gene. The germline CDR1 and CDR2 sequences are DFQATT and SNEGSKA (reference sequence). The CDR3 is 14 amino acids. The CDR3 bases are TGCAGTGCTAGAGCGGGAGGATACACAGATACGCAGTATTTT. Its translation: CSARAGGYTDTQYF.

This sequence joins TRBV12-3 or TRBV12-4 and TRBJ2-7; TRBD1 aligns across 10 bases. The CDR3 runs to 13 residues. Trimming at V came to 4 bases and at J to 3 bases, leaving 0 bases not matched to a gene. CDR3 sequence: CASSWTGGYEQYF. The CDR3 nucleotides are TGTGCCAGCAGTTGGACAGGGGGCTACGAGCAGTACTTC.

This clonotype was found many times. This chain connects TRBV29-1 to TRBJ1-4; D perhaps matches TRBD1 (5 bases). The V gene lost 4 bases and the J gene lost 8 bases, with 14 bases spanning the gap. The CDR3 spans 13 residues. In germline, CDR1 is SQVTM, CDR2 ANQGSEA. The CDR3 DNA sequence: TGCAGCGTTGTCTTTGGGGCCGGGGAAAAACTGTTTTTT. It yields the protein CSVVFGAGEKLFF.

This clonotype was recorded at least ten times. The rearrangement joins TRBV4-3 to TRBJ2-3; no firm D call. The V end was cut by 1 base, the J end by 8 bases, with 7 bases between. This CDR3 is built from 12 residues. Germline assignment: CDR1 LGHNA and CDR2 YSLEER. CDR3 bases: TGCGCCAGCAGCCAAGGAATGGGTACGCAGTATTTT. Translation: CASSQGMGTQYF.

Ten or more counts support this clonotype. The chain combines TRBV6-2 or TRBV6-3 with TRBJ1-1, with D maybe TRBD1 (6 bases). Per the germline V gene, CDR1 is MNHEY and CDR2 is SVGEGT. This CDR3 has 12 residues. Trimming left V 5 bases short and J 4 bases short, with 8 bases between. The CDR3 reads CASSIGGTEAFF. CDR3 nucleotide sequence: TGTGCCAGCAGTATAGGGGGCACTGAAGCTTTCTTT.